This TCR beta chain was captured in a study of cytomegalovirus exposure and HLA in healthy donors. This clone was counted a single time. The junction does not match germline at one end; this may be a read error. The CDR3 contains 17 residues. CDR1 and CDR2 from the germline V gene are SGHTA and FQGNSA. In the PCR, 60 Vbeta and 13 Jbeta primers were used. The protocol was immunoSEQ multiplex PCR, while the TCRdb copy is restricted to in-frame clones and leaves out a portion. In the table there are fewer than 250,000 clones, roughly 80% of which are singletons. The gene calls are TRBV7-2 and TRBJ2-6; maybe TRBD1 (5 bases). The sample consisted of PBMCs. The receptor was derived from a man aged 25 to 45 in good health and CMV-seronegative. The CDR3 nucleotides are TGTGCCAGCAGCTTAGAACCTCGGTTATCTGGGGCCAGCGTCCTGACTTTC. Residues: CASSLEPRLSGASVLTF.